This TCR beta chain was observed in a study of blood T cells in healthy people across ages. As for the study in general: About one barcoded beta molecule per two T cells came from capture by template switching.

As regards this clonotype: The antigen is undetermined.

Study-level results: Diversity estimated from one million T cells was considered an underestimate. A strong correlation between TCR beta diversity and naive T cell percentage was seen.

The people who gave samples were healthy Caucasians from Russia, aged about 6 to 100. Combining a sample-barcoded 5' primer with a J-beta primer mix, a second PCR ran for roughly 7 to 11 cycles. One entry per CDR3 protein, called by TCRdb with MiXCR from the 5' RACE reads. Of roughly 830,000 distinct CDR3 sequences in the sample, 55% to 65% are singletons; the top ten hold roughly 26%. Looked up from germline, CDR1 is SGHRS and CDR2 is YFSETQ. CDR3 length: 15 amino acids. J was trimmed by 1 base and V by 3 bases; bases with no gene match: 2. This chain connects TRBV5-1 to TRBJ2-5, with TRBD2 matching over 11 bases. The TCR was taken from a man aged 30 to 39 in good health. Sequenced: blood. The CDR3 DNA follows: TGCGCCAGCAGCTCCGGGACTAGCGGCCAAGAGACCCAGTACTTC. Translated: CASSSGTSGQETQYF. Full variable domain (rest looked up from reference TRBV5-1 and TRBJ2-5): KAGVTQTPRYLIKTRGQQVTLSCSPISGHRSVSWYQQTPGQGLQFLFEYFSETQRNKGNFPGRFSGRQFSNSRSEMNVSTLELGDSALYLCASSSGTSGQETQYFGPGTRLLVL.